Listed here are 17 T cell receptor beta chains from one sample, sequenced in a study of T cell repertoires in cytomegalovirus infection. Via MiXCR, TCRdb re-called the reads, giving one row per CDR3 protein. The sample has a few hundred thousand distinct CDR3 sequences, around 18% seen once. The material sequenced was PBMCs. Source of these receptors: a human donor in good health (CMV status not recorded). Some clones in this sample may be carry-over from other donors' samples.

This clonotype has a single count. The chain carries TRBV5-1 and TRBJ2-2; 7 bases map to TRBD1. This CDR3 spans 14 amino acids. Germline V gives CDR1 SGHRS, CDR2 YFSETQ. J lost 3 bases, V lost 5 bases, and 4 bases had no gene match. DNA for the CDR3: TGCGCCAGCAGGAGACAGGGAGACACCGGGGAGCTGTTTTTT. Amino acid sequence: CASRRQGDTGELFF.

For the CDR3, the DNA is TGTGCCAGCAGCTTGTGGGCTAGCGGGAGGTTTGGTGAGCAGTTCTTC. Translated, it gives CASSLWASGRFGEQFF. The chain recombines TRBV5-5 with TRBJ2-1; 11 bases match TRBD2. Germline lookup yields CDR1 SGHKS and CDR2 YYEKEE (reference sequence). The CDR3 has 16 amino acids. With 1 base clipped from V and 9 bases from J, the junction kept 9 bases outside the gene matches.

The CDR3 protein is CASWGSGSNEQFF. CDR3 coding DNA: TGTGCCAGCTGGGGTAGCGGGAGCAATGAGCAGTTCTTC. The chain links TRBV18 to TRBJ2-1; 9 bases fit TRBD2. The V and J ends lost 7 bases and 6 bases, in that order; junction bases with no gene match: 4. The germline CDR1 and CDR2 sequences are KGHSH and LQKENI. The CDR3 consists of 13 residues. The full variable domain, completed using reference TRBV18 and TRBJ2-1, is NAGVMQNPRHLVRRRGQEARLRCSPMKGHSHVYWYRQLPEEGLKFMVYLQKENIIDESGMPKERFSAEFPKEGPSILRIQQVVRGDSAAYFCASWGSGSNEQFFGPGTRLTVL.

This clonotype has at least ten counts. The chain recombines TRBV4-3 with TRBJ2-1; unclear D gene. V lost 5 bases and J lost 5, with 10 bases in between. Germline V CDR1 and CDR2: LGHNA, YSLEER. The CDR3 runs 13 residues. The CDR3 reads CASSSDADNEQFF. The CDR3 DNA is TGCGCCAGCAGCAGTGACGCCGACAATGAGCAGTTCTTC.

This clonotype has a single count. At one of its ends the junction is not consistent with the germline gene, which may arise from a read error. V gene TRBV10-3 combines with J gene TRBJ2-2; 9 bases fit TRBD2. The germline V gene has CDR1 ENHRY and CDR2 SYGVKD. The CDR3 spans 15 residues. CDR3 sequence reads: CATAGGPSNTGELLF. For the CDR3, the DNA is TGTGCCACAGCGGGAGGCCCTTCGAACACCGGGGAGCTGTTATTT.

This clonotype appeared many times. The J gene is TRBJ1-3, the V gene TRBV7-2, with a tentative D call TRBD1 (6 bases). V was trimmed by 0 bases and J by 7 bases, leaving 19 bases between them. This CDR3 spans 17 amino acids. Germline CDR1 reads SGHTA; CDR2 reads FQGNSA. The CDR3: CASSLASGGGQANTIYF. For the CDR3, the DNA is TGTGCCAGCAGCTTAGCGTCCGGCGGGGGGCAGGCGAACACCATATATTTT.

The V gene is TRBV19, the J gene TRBJ2-3; 8 positions match TRBD1. Unmatched junction bases numbered 4, after V lost 6 bases and J lost 2 bases. The CDR3 is made up of 14 amino acids. Germline lookup yields CDR1 LNHDA and CDR2 SQIVND (reference sequence). This CDR3 is CASSGDRTTDTQYF. The CDR3 coding sequence is TGTGCCAGTAGCGGGGACAGGACCACAGATACGCAGTATTTT. Supplemented by reference TRBV19 and TRBJ2-3, the full variable domain reads DGGITQSPKYLFRKEGQNVTLSCEQNLNHDAMYWYRQDPGQGLRLIYYSQIVNDFQKGDIAEGYSVSREKKESFPLTVTSAQKNPTAFYLCASSGDRTTDTQYFGPGTRLTVL.

This clonotype was seen ten or more times. The chain uses TRBV7-2 and TRBJ2-3, with D possibly matching TRBD1 (5 bases). V was trimmed by 5 bases and J by 2 bases, leaving 14 bases between them. There are 15 residues in the CDR3. Germline CDR1 reads SGHTA; CDR2 reads FQGNSA. The CDR3 DNA reads as TGTGCCAGCAGCCCATACAGGTTGGCCACAGATACGCAGTATTTT. Amino acid sequence: CASSPYRLATDTQYF.

This clonotype was seen a handful of times. The chain couples TRBV7-2 to TRBJ2-1; D ambiguous. CDR3 size: 12 residues. Germline loops: CDR1 SGHTA, CDR2 FQGNSA. V dropped 2 bases and J dropped 15 bases, with 14 bases sitting between them. In DNA form, the CDR3 reads TGTGCCAGCAGCTTATTGGGCTCCAGCCTGTTCTTC. This encodes CASSLLGSSLFF.

Ten or more counts support this clonotype. The chain combines TRBV7-8 with TRBJ2-1; D is perhaps TRBD2 (5 bases). Per germline, CDR1 SGHVS and CDR2 FQNEAQ. The CDR3 is 18 residues long. Trimming took off 4 bases at V and 3 bases at J, with 22 bases between the two ends. CDR3 coding DNA: TGTGCCAGCAGCTCCGGGGAGCCAACGGTGTTGTTCTACAATGAGCAGTTCTTC. Amino acids: CASSSGEPTVLFYNEQFF.

This clonotype was observed at least ten times. This chain connects TRBV20-1 to TRBJ2-7; 11 bases map to TRBD2. The germline V gene has CDR1 DFQATT and CDR2 SNEGSKA (reference sequence). V shed 6 bases and J 3 bases; nucleotides not matched to a gene: 7. This CDR3 has 14 amino acids. The CDR3 here is CSARLAGTGYEQYF. Written as DNA, the CDR3 is TGCAGTGCAAGACTAGCGGGAACCGGCTACGAGCAGTACTTC.

This chain joins TRBV29-1 and TRBJ2-2; no definite D call. Trimming pared 6 bases from V and 3 bases from J, leaving 8 bases between. Germline CDR1 SQVTM, CDR2 ANQGSEA. This CDR3 is built from 12 residues. CDR3 sequence: CSVAYYTGELFF. CDR3 coding DNA: TGCAGCGTAGCTTATTACACCGGGGAGCTGTTTTTT.

This clonotype was detected ten times or more. V and J are TRBV6-2 or TRBV6-3 and TRBJ2-5, with a possible D match to TRBD2 (5 bases). The CDR3 is 15 residues long. Germline CDR1 is MNHEY and CDR2 is SVGEGT. The V and J ends lost 0 bases and 1 base respectively, with 9 bases between them. The CDR3, as DNA: TGTGCCAGCAGTTACTCGACAACTAGCCAAGAGACCCAGTACTTC. Translation: CASSYSTTSQETQYF.

This clonotype was counted between two and nine times. The chain has TRBV29-1 and TRBJ2-1; TRBD1 is a possible D gene (6 bases). Trimming left V 6 bases short and J 5 bases short, with 20 bases between. The CDR3 has 15 residues. CDR1 and CDR2 from the germline V gene are SQVTM and ANQGSEA. The DNA of the CDR3 is TGCAGCGTCCGCCCAGGGGCGCTGCGAGACAATGAGCAGTTCTTC. Translation gives CSVRPGALRDNEQFF.

This rearrangement joins TRBV4-1 to TRBJ1-6; no firm D call. The CDR3 consists of 12 residues. V lost 3 bases and J lost 9, with 6 bases in between. The germline gives CDR1 MGHRA, CDR2 YSYEKL. The CDR3 DNA sequence: TGCGCCAGCAGCCACCGGAGTTCACCCCTCCACTTT. It codes for CASSHRSSPLHF.

This clonotype was found many times. This chain joins TRBV7-2 and TRBJ1-6; no firm D call. Trimming left V 2 bases short and J 8 bases short, with 10 bases between. The CDR3 extends over 14 amino acids. Germline-derived CDR1 and CDR2 are SGHTA and FQGNSA. The CDR3 bases are TGTGCCAGCAGCTTACGATATTCAGATTCACCCCTCCACTTT. This gives the protein CASSLRYSDSPLHF.

This clonotype was detected many times. The chain combines TRBV7-2 with TRBJ2-5; D is uncertain. V lost 4 bases, J lost 6 bases, and 18 bases lay in between. The length of the CDR3 is 15 residues. From germline, CDR1 is SGHTA and CDR2 FQGNSA. The CDR3, as DNA: TGTGCCAGCAGCTCTACTTCCGGGCCATTTAAGACCCAGTACTTC. This codes for CASSSTSGPFKTQYF.